This TCR beta chain was captured in a study of T-cell reconstitution after alpha-beta-depleted transplantation in children (TCRdb year 2016). Regarding the complete study: The study quantitatively tracked T-cell immune reconstitution after TCRalphabeta/CD19-depleted allogeneic hematopoietic cell transplantation in children using TCR repertoire profiling.

Library preparation was by PCR. Sequencing instrument: Illumina HiSeq 2500. TCR libraries were prepared with molecular barcoding, using unique molecular identifiers to normalize TCRbeta repertoire quantification. TCRdb handled the public reads itself, with Q25 trimming in fastp and clone calling in MiXCR, and kept productive beta chains. One record per CDR3 amino acid sequence lists the most common genes and DNA. Present in this sample are fewer than 1 million distinct CDR3 sequences, about 16% of which were seen just once. The leading ten clones occupy roughly 4.8% of the sample. This clonotype was picked up one time. The antigen this receptor binds is unknown. Base qualities are not provided; no much larger clone lies one nucleotide away. A lone read offers only weak evidence. Taken with the paper, the label for treatment or condition translates to: allogeneic hematopoietic cell transplantation with graft depleted of TCRalphabeta T cells and CD19 B cells. Transplant recipients were children who received TCRalphabeta/CD19-depleted allogeneic hematopoietic cell grafts.

Broad study findings and their caveats: In some patients, the high TCRbeta diversity seen at day 60 was put down to recipient T cells and intrathymic progenitors that had survived conditioning. The apparently early alphabetaT-cell count recovery about two months after transplant was reportedly dependent on only several hundred rapidly expanded clones derived from non-depleted graft cells. The frequencies of hyperexpanded clones fell over the following months, and after one year, T-cell counts and TCRbeta diversity were mostly attributed to newly produced T cells.

The germline V gene supplies CDR1 KGHSH and CDR2 LQKENI. Spanning cysteine to phenylalanine, the CDR3 consists of 14 amino acids. Just the 42-base CDR3 DNA is kept, in frame starting at base 1. V is reduced by 1 base and J by 8 bases, leaving a spacing of 11 bases between them. The sequence came from a male patient younger than 18 who had a stem cell transplant for acute lymphoblastic leukemia, so the T cells may come from the graft donor. The V and J genes are TRBV18 and TRBJ1-4; no D segment can be confidently identified. The sample in question was PBMCs, mostly from graft donor cells, obtained 360 days after TCRalphabeta/CD19-depleted stem cell transplant. The nucleotides read TGTGCCAGCTCACCACAGGGTATTTTGGAAAAACTGTTTTTT. It specifies CASSPQGILEKLFF.